This TCR beta chain was recorded in a study of T cell responses to AZD1222 COVID-19 vaccine. General study results and limits: Every sample of the repertoires postdated the peak T cell response. Clonal diversity was possibly underestimated, and white British individuals and females predominated among donors. Targeting of unmutated variant regions was reportedly seen in nearly half of spike-specific TCRs.

TCRdb's copy holds only in-frame clones and misses some; the assay was immunoSEQ multiplex PCR. The sample carries around 100,000 clones, roughly nine tenths recorded once. This clone was detected only a few times. The antigen is undetermined. V lost 6 bases to trimming and J lost 4 bases; unmatched junction nucleotides: 5. Germline V gene data show CDR1 as LNHDA and CDR2 as SQIVND (reference sequence). The CDR3 sequence is 13 residues long. The source was peripheral blood, collected on day 0 of AZD1222 vaccination. The chain employs TRBV19 and TRBJ1-2, with TRBD1 matching 7 bases. This receptor was taken from an adult in good health. The CDR3 is CASSAGTAYGYTF. CDR3 nucleotides: TGTGCCAGTAGCGCCGGGACAGCCTATGGCTACACCTTC.